A selection of T cell receptor beta chains follows, all from one sample in a study of blood T cell repertoires in COVID-19. Profiled with immunoSEQ multiplex PCR; TCRdb holds only in-frame clones, not every one. The sample includes 65,000 to 85,000 clones, 60% to 85% of them seen just once. The sample taken for sequencing was peripheral blood. These receptors originate from a human donor in a cohort sampled during active COVID-19. Both conserved end residues are part of each CDR3. The order of the fields is clone size, V gene, J gene, D gene, CDR3 protein, CDR3 DNA. A D gene is named only where the DNA matches it firmly. A row's size may be missing; if present it is once, few, many or a size class.

-	TRBV4-1	TRBJ2-5	TRBD2	CASSLRGGAQETQYF	TGCGCCAGCAGCCTCCGGGGGGGGGCACAAGAGACCCAGTACTTC
-	TRBV6-5	TRBJ2-2	TRBD2	CASSYSWGGTGELFF	TGTGCCAGCAGTTACTCATGGGGGGGGACCGGGGAGCTGTTTTTT
-	TRBV27	TRBJ2-3	-	CASSLLGDTGTQYF	TGTGCCAGCAGCCTTCTAGGGGACACGGGGACGCAGTATTTT
once	TRBV7-6	TRBJ1-2	TRBD1	CASGQTGGGYGYTF	TGTGCCAGCGGCCAGACAGGGGGCGGCTATGGCTACACCTTC
-	TRBV4-3	TRBJ1-1	TRBD1	CASSQDLRGYPEAFF	TGCGCCAGCAGCCAAGACCTCAGGGGGTACCCTGAAGCTTTCTTT
-	TRBV6-5	TRBJ1-5	-	CASSYAAQHF	TGTGCCAGCAGTTACGCGGCCCAGCATTTT
-	TRBV6-5	TRBJ1-2	TRBD1	CATRTGGAGGYTF	TGTGCCACCCGGACAGGGGGCGCGGGAGGCTACACCTTC
-	TRBV15	TRBJ2-1	TRBD2	CATSSGTSGDNEQFF	TGTGCCACCAGCAGCGGGACTAGCGGGGACAATGAGCAGTTCTTC
-	TRBV7-9	TRBJ2-3	TRBD2	CASSRWTSTDTQYF	TGTGCCAGCAGCCGGTGGACTAGTACAGATACGCAGTATTTT
-	TRBV2	TRBJ2-7	-	CASGRRGSGGEQYF	TGTGCCAGCGGGAGACGAGGTTCCGGGGGCGAGCAGTACTTC
-	TRBV2	TRBJ2-3	TRBD2	CASSSPSGRADTQYF	TGTGCCAGCAGTTCCCCTAGCGGGAGGGCAGATACGCAGTATTTT